The 7 T cell receptor beta chains below were found in one sample sequenced in a study of blood T cell repertoires in COVID-19. Libraries were prepared by immunoSEQ multiplex PCR; TCRdb keeps only in-frame clonotypes and omits some of them. The sample yields approximately 230,000 clones, roughly 90% seen once. Sequencing used PBMCs or T cells enriched from blood (not recorded which). The receptors shown here come from a young woman with acute COVID-19.

The rearrangement joins TRBV3-1 (or the pseudogene TRBV3-2) to TRBJ1-2; no definite D call. Germline V gene sequence: CDR1 LGHDT, CDR2 YNNKEL (reference sequence). Trimming shortened V by 3 bases and J by 8 bases, and 7 bases separated the two germline ends. CDR3 length equals 11 residues. This CDR3 reads CASSHSFGYTF. DNA for the CDR3: TGTGCCAGCAGCCACTCCTTCGGCTACACCTTC.

J is TRBJ2-3 and V is TRBV11-2; D is uncertain. The CDR3 extends over 13 amino acids. Germline assignment: CDR1 SGHAT and CDR2 FQNNGV. The V end was cut by 2 bases, the J end by 4 bases, with 7 bases between. The CDR3 DNA reads TGTGCCAGCAGCTTACCCTCCCCAGATACGCAGTATTTT. Translation gives CASSLPSPDTQYF.

V is TRBV6-1 and J is TRBJ2-7; possibly TRBD2 for D (5 bases). In germline, CDR1 is MNHNS, CDR2 SASEGT. V shed 3 bases and J shed 7 bases, with 10 bases lying between them. This CDR3 comprises 12 residues. The CDR3 DNA reads as TGTGCCAGCAGTGATCCGGGGAAAGAGCAGTACTTC. This translates into CASSDPGKEQYF.

The V gene is TRBV4-3, the J gene TRBJ1-6, with D perhaps matching TRBD1 (5 bases). CDR3 length: 14 residues. With 1 base removed from V and 10 bases from J, the gap between germline ends came to 11 bases. CDR1 and CDR2 (germline): LGHNA, YSLEER. CDR3 sequence (DNA): TGCGCCAGCAGCCAAGTTCGGGGGTCCTCACCCCTCCACTTT. Its translation is CASSQVRGSSPLHF.

V gene TRBV11-2 combines with J gene TRBJ2-7; 9 bases match TRBD1. Germline trimming cut 0 bases from V and 1 base from J; bases unmatched to any gene: 1. In germline, CDR1 is SGHAT, CDR2 FQNNGV. This CDR3 is 15 amino acids long. The DNA for the CDR3 is TGTGCCAGCAGCTTAGAACAGGGGGCGTCCTACGAGCAGTACTTC. Residues: CASSLEQGASYEQYF.

The CDR3 DNA is TGTGCCAGCAGCTTAGCGGGGGACCAAGAGACCCAGTACTTC. Translating it yields CASSLAGDQETQYF. The chain links TRBV11-2 to TRBJ2-5; a possible D gene is TRBD2 (6 bases). The CDR3 is 14 residues long. Per germline, CDR1 SGHAT and CDR2 FQNNGV. V was cut by 1 base and J by 0 bases, with 6 bases left in between.

The V and J genes are TRBV19 and TRBJ1-1, with D possibly TRBD1 on 5 matching bases. CDR3 length equals 14 residues. The V end was cut by 3 bases, the J end by 5 bases, with 13 bases between. The germline CDR1 and CDR2 sequences are LNHDA and SQIVND (reference sequence). CDR3 amino acids: CASSIYGGGTEAFF. Here the CDR3 DNA reads TGTGCCAGTAGTATCTATGGCGGGGGTACTGAAGCTTTCTTT.